This TCR beta chain was recovered during a study of vaccination effects on CD4 cells after COVID-19. Study-wide results and limits: Late in the post-vaccination period, infection-induced and vaccine-induced clones underwent marked clonal contraction.

V was shortened by 6 bases and J by 0 bases, with 8 bases between the two germline ends. The CDR3 has 14 residues. CDR1 is MNHEY, CDR2 SVGAGI, per germline. Antigen-specific CD4+ T cells were first expanded with viral peptide pools by the ViraFEST assay and only then sequenced. At the end of about ten days of culture, CD4+ T cells were isolated. Subjects were given two BNT162b2 or mRNA-1273 vaccine doses. All vaccine recipients tested negative for nucleocapsid antibodies and had never contracted SARS-CoV-2 infection. With respect to this clone: Its antigen is currently unknown.

Using immunoSEQ multiplex PCR, the repertoire was profiled, and TCRdb retains in-frame clones only, with some absent. Of tens of thousands of clones in the sample, 60% to 80% are singletons; the top ten hold about 1%. This clonotype originated in a human donor who received a COVID-19 vaccine. This chain connects TRBV6-5 to TRBJ1-4; D not resolved. The sample in question was CD4+ T cells from PBMCs cultured with HCoV-OC43 spike peptides, obtained after COVID-19 vaccination. Regarding subset: HCoV-OC43 spike overlapping peptide pool stimulation. The CDR3 here is CASRATATNEKLFF. The CDR3 coding sequence is TGTGCCAGCAGGGCCACAGCAACTAATGAAAAACTGTTTTTT.